This T cell receptor (beta chain) is from a study of shared clonotypes between healthy human individuals. General study points: Rarefaction curves obtained for sorted subsets showed sequencing incomplete despite large depth. The naive CD4 repertoires of four donors were compared, and roughly 5.1% of clonotypes were shared. Generation probability values for non-shared clonotypes were lower than those for clonotypes shared by all four donors.

This clone has just one count. The antigen is unknown. Other DNA variants within this sample encode the same CDR3. Using immunoSEQ multiplex PCR, the repertoire was profiled, and TCRdb retains in-frame clones only, with some absent. In the table there are approximately 2.5 million clones, about 92% of which are singletons. Germline values: CDR1 SNHLY, CDR2 FYNNEI. The CDR3 extends over 12 amino acids. Trimming left V 5 bases short and J 1 base short, with 3 bases between. This rearrangement joins TRBV2 to TRBJ1-3; D is unresolved. The origin of this receptor is a young man in good health. Sequencing was carried out using naive CD4+ T cells sorted from blood. The sample's subset: CD45RA+ positively selected. The CDR3 here is CASSRSGNTIYF. The CDR3 nucleotides read TGTGCCAGCAGTCGGTCTGGAAACACCATATATTTT.